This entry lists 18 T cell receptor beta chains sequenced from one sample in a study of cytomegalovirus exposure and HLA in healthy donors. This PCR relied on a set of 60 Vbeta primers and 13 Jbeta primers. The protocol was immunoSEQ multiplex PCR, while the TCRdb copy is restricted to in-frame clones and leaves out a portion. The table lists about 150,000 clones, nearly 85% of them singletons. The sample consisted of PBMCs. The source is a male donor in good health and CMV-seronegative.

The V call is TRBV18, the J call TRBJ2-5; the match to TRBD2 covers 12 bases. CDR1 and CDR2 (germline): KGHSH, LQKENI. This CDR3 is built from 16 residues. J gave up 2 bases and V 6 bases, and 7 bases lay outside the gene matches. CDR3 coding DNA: TGTGCCAGCTCCGACCAGACTAGCGGGGGTCAAGAGACCCAGTACTTC. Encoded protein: CASSDQTSGGQETQYF.

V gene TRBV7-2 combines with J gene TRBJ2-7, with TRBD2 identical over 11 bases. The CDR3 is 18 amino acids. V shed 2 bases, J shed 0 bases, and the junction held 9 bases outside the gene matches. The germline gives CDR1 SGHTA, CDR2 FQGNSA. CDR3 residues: CASSLRRVAGGTSYEQYF. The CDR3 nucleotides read TGTGCCAGCAGCTTAAGAAGGGTAGCGGGGGGGACCTCCTACGAGCAGTACTTC.

The CDR3: CASSQDTVRVGGYTF. The CDR3, as DNA: TGTGCCAGCAGCCAAGATACCGTCCGGGTTGGGGGCTACACCTTC. The rearrangement joins TRBV4-2 to TRBJ1-2; D uncertain. The CDR3 has 15 residues. The germline CDR1 and CDR2 sequences are LGHNA and YNFKEQ. V lost 0 bases and J lost 8, with 16 bases in between.

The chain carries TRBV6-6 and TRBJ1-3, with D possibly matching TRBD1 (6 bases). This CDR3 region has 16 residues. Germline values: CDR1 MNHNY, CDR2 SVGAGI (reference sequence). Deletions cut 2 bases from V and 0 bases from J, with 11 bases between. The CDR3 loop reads CASSYGGQLSGNTIYF. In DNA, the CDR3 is TGTGCCAGCAGTTACGGAGGACAGCTCTCTGGAAACACCATATATTTT.

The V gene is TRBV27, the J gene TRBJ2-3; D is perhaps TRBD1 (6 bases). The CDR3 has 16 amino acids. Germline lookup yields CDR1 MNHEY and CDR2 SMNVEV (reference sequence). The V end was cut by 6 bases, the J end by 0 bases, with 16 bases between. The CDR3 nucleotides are TGTGCCAGCAGCCGCCCCAGGGGCGTGAGCACAGATACGCAGTATTTT. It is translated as CASSRPRGVSTDTQYF.

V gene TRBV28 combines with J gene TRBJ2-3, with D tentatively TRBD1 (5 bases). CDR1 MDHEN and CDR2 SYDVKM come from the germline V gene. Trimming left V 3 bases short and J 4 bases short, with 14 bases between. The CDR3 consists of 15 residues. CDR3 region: CASSLGQRAADTQYF. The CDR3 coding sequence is TGTGCCAGCAGTTTGGGGCAGCGAGCAGCAGATACGCAGTATTTT.

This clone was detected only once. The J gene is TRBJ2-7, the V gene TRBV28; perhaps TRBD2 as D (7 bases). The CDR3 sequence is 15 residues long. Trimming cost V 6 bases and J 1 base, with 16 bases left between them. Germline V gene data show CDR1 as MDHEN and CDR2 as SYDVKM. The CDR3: CASRGASGPSYEQYF. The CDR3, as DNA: TGTGCCAGCAGGGGGGCTAGCGGTCCGTCCTACGAGCAGTACTTC.

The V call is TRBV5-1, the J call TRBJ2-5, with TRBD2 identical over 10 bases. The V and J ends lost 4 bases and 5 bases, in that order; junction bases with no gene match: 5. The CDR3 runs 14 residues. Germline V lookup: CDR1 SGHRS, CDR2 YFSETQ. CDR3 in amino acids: CASSGAGGVETQYF. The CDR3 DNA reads TGCGCCAGCAGCGGAGCGGGAGGGGTGGAGACCCAGTACTTC.

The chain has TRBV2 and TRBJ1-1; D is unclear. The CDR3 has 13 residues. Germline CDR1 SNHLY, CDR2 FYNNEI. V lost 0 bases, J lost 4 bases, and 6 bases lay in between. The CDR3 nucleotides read TGTGCCAGCAGTGAAGCGCTCGGCACTGAAGCTTTCTTT. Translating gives CASSEALGTEAFF.

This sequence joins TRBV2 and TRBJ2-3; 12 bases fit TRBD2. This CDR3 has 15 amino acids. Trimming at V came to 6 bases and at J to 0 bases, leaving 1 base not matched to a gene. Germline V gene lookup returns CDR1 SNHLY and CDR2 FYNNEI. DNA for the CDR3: TGTGCCAGCAGACTAGCGGGGGGAAGCACAGATACGCAGTATTTT. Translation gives CASRLAGGSTDTQYF.

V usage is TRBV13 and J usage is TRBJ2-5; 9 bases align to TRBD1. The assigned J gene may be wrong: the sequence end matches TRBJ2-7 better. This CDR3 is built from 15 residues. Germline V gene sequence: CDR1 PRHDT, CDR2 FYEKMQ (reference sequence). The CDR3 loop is CASSLGGQGDGEQYF. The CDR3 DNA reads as TGTGCCAGCAGCTTGGGGGGACAGGGAGACGGCGAGCAGTACTTC.

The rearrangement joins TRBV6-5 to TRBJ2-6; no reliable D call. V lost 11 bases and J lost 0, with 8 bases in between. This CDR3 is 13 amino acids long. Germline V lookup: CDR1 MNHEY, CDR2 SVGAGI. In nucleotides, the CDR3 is TGTGCCGCCCGGTCCTCTGGGGCCAACGTCCTGACTTTC. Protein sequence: CAARSSGANVLTF.

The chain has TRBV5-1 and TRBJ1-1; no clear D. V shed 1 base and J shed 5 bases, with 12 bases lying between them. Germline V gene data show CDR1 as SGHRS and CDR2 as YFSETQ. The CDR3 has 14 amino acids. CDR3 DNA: TGCGCCAGCAGCTTGCGAGGGTTCGAAACTGAAGCTTTCTTT. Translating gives CASSLRGFETEAFF.

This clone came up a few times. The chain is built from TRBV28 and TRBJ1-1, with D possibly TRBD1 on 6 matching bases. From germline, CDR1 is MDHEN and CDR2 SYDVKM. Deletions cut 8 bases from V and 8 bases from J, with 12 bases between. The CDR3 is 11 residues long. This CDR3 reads CASSNRVEAFF. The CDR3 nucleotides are TGTGCCAGCTCAAACAGGGTAGAAGCTTTCTTT. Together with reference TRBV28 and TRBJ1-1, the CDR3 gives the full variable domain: DVKVTQSSRYLVKRTGEKVFLECVQDMDHENMFWYRQDPGLGLRLIYFSYDVKMKEKGDIPEGYSVSREKKERFSLILESASTNQTSMYLCASSNRVEAFFGQGTRLTVV.

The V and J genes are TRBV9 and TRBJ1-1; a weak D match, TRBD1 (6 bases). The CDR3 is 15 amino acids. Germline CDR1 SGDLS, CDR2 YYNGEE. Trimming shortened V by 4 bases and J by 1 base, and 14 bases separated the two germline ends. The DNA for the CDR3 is TGTGCCAGCAGCACCCAACAGGGACCGAACACTGAAGCTTTCTTT. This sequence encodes CASSTQQGPNTEAFF.

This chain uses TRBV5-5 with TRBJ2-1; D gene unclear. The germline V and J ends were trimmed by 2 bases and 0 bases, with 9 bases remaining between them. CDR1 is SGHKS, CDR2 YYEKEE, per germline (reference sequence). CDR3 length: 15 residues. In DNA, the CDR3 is TGTGCCAGCAGCTTTTACTATAGCTCCTACAATGAGCAGTTCTTC. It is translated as CASSFYYSSYNEQFF.

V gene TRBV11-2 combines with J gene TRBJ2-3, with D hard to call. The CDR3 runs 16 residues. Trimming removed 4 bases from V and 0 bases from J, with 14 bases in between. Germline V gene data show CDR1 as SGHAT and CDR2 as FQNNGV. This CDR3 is CASSYLEFPSTDTQYF. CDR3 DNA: TGTGCCAGCAGCTACTTAGAATTTCCTAGCACAGATACGCAGTATTTT. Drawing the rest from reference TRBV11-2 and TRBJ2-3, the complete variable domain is EAGVAQSPRYKIIEKRQSVAFWCNPISGHATLYWYQQILGQGPKLLIQFQNNGVVDDSQLPKDRFSAERLKGVDSTLKIQPAKLEDSAVYLCASSYLEFPSTDTQYFGPGTRLTVL.

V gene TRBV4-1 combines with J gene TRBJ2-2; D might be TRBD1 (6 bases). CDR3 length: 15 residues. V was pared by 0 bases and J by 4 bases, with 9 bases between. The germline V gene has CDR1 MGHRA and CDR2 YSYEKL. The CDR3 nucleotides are TGCGCCAGCAGCCAAGACGACAGGCTCACCGGGGAGCTGTTTTTT. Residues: CASSQDDRLTGELFF.